Each of the 9 T cell receptor beta chains below was sequenced from the same sample in a study of PD-L1 blockade in urothelial cancer. The time point denotes: pretreatment peripheral blood. TCRdb's table, derived via immunoSEQ multiplex PCR, lists solely in-frame clones and lacks some. The table records more than 45,000 clones, 82% of them present only once. Here the sequenced sample was PBMCs, taken around atezolizumab (anti-PD-L1) treatment. Receptor source: a man aged 50 to 60 with urothelial cancer.

The CDR3 reads CASSFQLAGEETQYF. CDR3 nucleotides: TGTGCCAGCAGCTTCCAACTAGCGGGAGAAGAGACCCAGTACTTC. The J gene is TRBJ2-5, the V gene TRBV7-2; 11 positions agree with TRBD2. Trimming cost V 3 bases and J 3 bases; bases outside gene matches: 3. Germline V gives CDR1 SGHTA, CDR2 FQGNSA. The CDR3 length is 15 residues.

V is TRBV18 and J is TRBJ1-4; D ambiguous. The CDR3 loop spans 14 amino acids. Germline V gives CDR1 KGHSH, CDR2 LQKENI. Trimming pared 4 bases from V and 0 bases from J, leaving 6 bases between. CDR3 coding DNA: TGTGCCAGCTCACACAGCTCAACTAATGAAAAACTGTTTTTT. This encodes CASSHSSTNEKLFF.

The J gene is TRBJ1-4, the V gene TRBV27; no definite D call. Germline V gene lookup returns CDR1 MNHEY and CDR2 SMNVEV (reference sequence). Between the trimmed V and J ends, which lost 5 bases and 0 bases, there was a span of 7 bases. The CDR3 extends over 14 amino acids. The CDR3 DNA sequence: TGTGCCAGCAGTAAACAGACAACTAATGAAAAACTGTTTTTT. Translated: CASSKQTTNEKLFF.

The rearrangement joins TRBV5-4 to TRBJ2-1; 10 bases are shared with TRBD2. Trimming at V came to 3 bases and at J to 8 bases, leaving 11 bases not matched to a gene. The CDR3 sequence is 16 residues long. The germline V gene encodes CDR1 SGHNT and CDR2 YYREEE (reference sequence). The CDR3 bases are TGTGCCAGCAGCTCCAAAAGACTAGCGGGTTTAGATGAGCAGTTCTTC. Its protein product is CASSSKRLAGLDEQFF.

The V and J genes are TRBV18 and TRBJ2-5, with D perhaps matching TRBD1 (5 bases). Trimming took off 4 bases at V and 4 bases at J, with 13 bases between the two ends. The CDR3 contains 14 residues. The germline gives CDR1 KGHSH, CDR2 LQKENI. The CDR3 spells CASSQGAGGETQYF. CDR3 sequence (DNA): TGTGCCAGCTCACAAGGGGCCGGCGGAGAGACCCAGTACTTC.

The chain uses TRBV19 and TRBJ2-1, with TRBD1 matching 8 bases. The ends lost 4 bases at V and 5 bases at J; junction bases unmatched: 4. This CDR3 is 14 amino acids long. The germline V gene encodes CDR1 LNHDA and CDR2 SQIVND (reference sequence). The CDR3 DNA reads as TGTGCCAGTAGTAGGGACAGGTCTAACAATGAGCAGTTCTTC. Residues: CASSRDRSNNEQFF.

This chain links TRBV28 with TRBJ1-5, with 7 positions matching TRBD1. The V segment lost 6 bases and the J segment 6 bases; nucleotides outside the gene matches: 11. CDR1 MDHEN and CDR2 SYDVKM come from the germline V gene. CDR3 length equals 15 residues. DNA for the CDR3: TGTGCCAGCAGCCGGACCGACAGGGCGCTTCAGCCCCAGCATTTT. This encodes CASSRTDRALQPQHF. Drawing the rest from reference TRBV28 and TRBJ1-5, the complete variable domain is DVKVTQSSRYLVKRTGEKVFLECVQDMDHENMFWYRQDPGLGLRLIYFSYDVKMKEKGDIPEGYSVSREKKERFSLILESASTNQTSMYLCASSRTDRALQPQHFGDGTRLSIL.

J is TRBJ1-3 and V is TRBV11-2; 9 bases are shared with TRBD1. CDR1 is SGHAT and CDR2 is FQNNGV in the germline V gene. This CDR3 spans 19 amino acids. The V and J ends lost 3 bases and 2 bases, in that order; junction bases with no gene match: 14. The CDR3 DNA is TGTGCCAGCAGCTTCGCGGGACAGGGATATGGGCGGCCTGGAAACACCATATATTTT. This translates into CASSFAGQGYGRPGNTIYF.

The chain couples TRBV7-9 to TRBJ2-7; no clear D gene. This CDR3 has 13 residues. Germline values: CDR1 SEHNR, CDR2 FQNEAQ (reference sequence). V was trimmed by 2 bases and J by 3 bases, leaving 8 bases between them. The CDR3 DNA is TGTGCCAGCAGCTTATCAGGTAGCTACGAGCAGTACTTC. This codes for CASSLSGSYEQYF. Full variable domain (outside the CDR3, taken from reference TRBV7-9 and TRBJ2-7): DTGVSQNPRHKITKRGQNVTFRCDPISEHNRLYWYRQTLGQGPEFLTYFQNEAQLEKSRLLSDRFSAERPKGSFSTLEIQRTEQGDSAMYLCASSLSGSYEQYFGPGTRLTVT.